This entry is about one TCR beta chain. Its antigen is unknown. The sample comes from a study of T cells after yellow fever vaccination. Notes on the study in general: Peaking faster, on day 5 versus 15, the secondary response was nonetheless weaker. Post-booster samples contained most primary-vaccination clones (about 95% CD4, about 90% CD8).

The TCR cDNA carried a universal primer site and UMIs from 5'RACE template switching. One entry per CDR3 protein results from TCRdb running MiXCR on the 5' RACE reads. This table holds around 550,000 distinct CDR3 sequences, 15% to 20% found once. The CDR3 is made up of 18 amino acids. Germline loops: CDR1 KGHDR, CDR2 SFDVKD. The junction had 13 bases not matched to a gene; V was cut back by 2 bases and J by 7 bases. The sequencing here drew on PBMCs, taken 15 days after the yellow fever booster vaccination. This chain connects TRBV24-1 to TRBJ2-2; TRBD1 agrees at 9 bases. This TCR derives from a man aged 30-40 years who received the YFV17D yellow fever vaccine. CDR3 sequence: CATSDSQPGQGRNGELFF. The CDR3 DNA sequence: TGTGCCACCAGTGATTCCCAACCGGGACAGGGTAGGAACGGGGAGCTGTTTTTT.